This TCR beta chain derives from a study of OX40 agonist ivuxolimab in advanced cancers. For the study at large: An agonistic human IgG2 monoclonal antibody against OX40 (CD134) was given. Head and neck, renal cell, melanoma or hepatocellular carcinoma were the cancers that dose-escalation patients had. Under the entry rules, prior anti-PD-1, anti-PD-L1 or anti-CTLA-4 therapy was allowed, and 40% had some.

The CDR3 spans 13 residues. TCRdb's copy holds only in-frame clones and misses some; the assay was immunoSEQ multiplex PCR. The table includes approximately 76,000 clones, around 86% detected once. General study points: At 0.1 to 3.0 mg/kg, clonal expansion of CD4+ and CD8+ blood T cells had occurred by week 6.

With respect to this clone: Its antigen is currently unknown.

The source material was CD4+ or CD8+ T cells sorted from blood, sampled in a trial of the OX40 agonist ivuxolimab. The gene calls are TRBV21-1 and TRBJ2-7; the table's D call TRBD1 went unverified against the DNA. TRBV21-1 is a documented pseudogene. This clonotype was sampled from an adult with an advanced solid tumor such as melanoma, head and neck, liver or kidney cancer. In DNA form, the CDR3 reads TGTGCCAGCAGCCAGGGGGAAACCTACGAGCAGTACTTC. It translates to CASSQGETYEQYF.